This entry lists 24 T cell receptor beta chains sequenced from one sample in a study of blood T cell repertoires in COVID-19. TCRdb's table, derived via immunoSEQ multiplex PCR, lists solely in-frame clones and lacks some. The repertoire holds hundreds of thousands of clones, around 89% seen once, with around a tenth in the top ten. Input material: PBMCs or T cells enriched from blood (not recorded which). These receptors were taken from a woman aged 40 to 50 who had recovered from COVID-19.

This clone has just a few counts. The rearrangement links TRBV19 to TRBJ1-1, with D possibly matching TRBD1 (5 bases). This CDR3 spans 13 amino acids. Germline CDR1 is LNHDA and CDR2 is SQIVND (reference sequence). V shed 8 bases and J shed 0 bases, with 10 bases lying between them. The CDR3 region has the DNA TGTGCCAGTCTAAAGGGGATGAACACTGAAGCTTTCTTT. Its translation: CASLKGMNTEAFF.

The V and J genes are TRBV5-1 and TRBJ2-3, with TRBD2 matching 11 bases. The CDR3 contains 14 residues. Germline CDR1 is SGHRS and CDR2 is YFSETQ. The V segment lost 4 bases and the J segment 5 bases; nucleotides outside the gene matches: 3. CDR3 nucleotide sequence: TGCGCCAGCAGCCTCGGACTAGCGGGAGATACGCAGTATTTT. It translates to CASSLGLAGDTQYF. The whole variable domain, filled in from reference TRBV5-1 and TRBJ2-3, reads KAGVTQTPRYLIKTRGQQVTLSCSPISGHRSVSWYQQTPGQGLQFLFEYFSETQRNKGNFPGRFSGRQFSNSRSEMNVSTLELGDSALYLCASSLGLAGDTQYFGPGTRLTVL.

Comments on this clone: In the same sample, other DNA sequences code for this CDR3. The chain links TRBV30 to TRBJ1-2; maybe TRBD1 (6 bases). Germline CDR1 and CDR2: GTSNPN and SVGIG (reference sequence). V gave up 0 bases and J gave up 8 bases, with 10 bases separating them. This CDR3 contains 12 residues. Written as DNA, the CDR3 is TGTGCCTGGAGTGTACAGGGAACCGGCTACACCTTC. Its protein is CAWSVQGTGYTF.

CDR3: CASSWGETYEQYF. In DNA, the CDR3 is TGTGCCAGCAGTTGGGGAGAAACCTACGAGCAGTACTTC. This chain connects TRBV7-2 to TRBJ2-7; D is possibly TRBD2 (5 bases). Trimming stripped 6 bases from V and 2 bases from J, with 11 bases between. CDR1 and CDR2 (germline): SGHTA, FQGNSA. The CDR3 contains 13 residues.

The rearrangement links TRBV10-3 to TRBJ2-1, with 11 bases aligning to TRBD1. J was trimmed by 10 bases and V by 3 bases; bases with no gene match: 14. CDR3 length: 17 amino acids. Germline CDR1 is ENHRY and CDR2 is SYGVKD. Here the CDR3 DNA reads TGTGCCATCAGTGACCGGACAGGGGGCGCCGGCGGCAACGAGCAGTTCTTC. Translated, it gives CAISDRTGGAGGNEQFF.

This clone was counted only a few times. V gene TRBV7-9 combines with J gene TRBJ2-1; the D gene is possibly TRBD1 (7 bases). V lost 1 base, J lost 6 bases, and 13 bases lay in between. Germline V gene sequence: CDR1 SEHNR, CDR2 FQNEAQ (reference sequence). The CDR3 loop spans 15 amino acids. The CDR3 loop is CASSLGQGGFNEQFF. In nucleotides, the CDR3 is TGTGCCAGCAGCTTAGGCCAGGGGGGTTTCAATGAGCAGTTCTTC. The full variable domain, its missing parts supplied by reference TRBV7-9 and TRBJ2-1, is DTGVSQNPRHKITKRGQNVTFRCDPISEHNRLYWYRQTLGQGPEFLTYFQNEAQLEKSRLLSDRFSAERPKGSFSTLEIQRTEQGDSAMYLCASSLGQGGFNEQFFGPGTRLTVL.

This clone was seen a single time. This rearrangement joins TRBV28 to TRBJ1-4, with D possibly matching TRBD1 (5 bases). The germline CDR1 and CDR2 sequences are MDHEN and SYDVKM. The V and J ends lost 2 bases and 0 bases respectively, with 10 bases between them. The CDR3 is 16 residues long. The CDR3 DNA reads TGTGCCAGCAGTTTAAGGGCGGGGGCAACTAATGAAAAACTGTTTTTT. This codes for CASSLRAGATNEKLFF.

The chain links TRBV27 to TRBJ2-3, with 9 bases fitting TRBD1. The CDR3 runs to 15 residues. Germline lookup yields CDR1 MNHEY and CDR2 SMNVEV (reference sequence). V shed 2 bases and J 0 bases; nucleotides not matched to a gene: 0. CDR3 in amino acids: CASSLDRGSTDTQYF. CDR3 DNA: TGTGCCAGCAGTTTAGACAGGGGGAGCACAGATACGCAGTATTTT.

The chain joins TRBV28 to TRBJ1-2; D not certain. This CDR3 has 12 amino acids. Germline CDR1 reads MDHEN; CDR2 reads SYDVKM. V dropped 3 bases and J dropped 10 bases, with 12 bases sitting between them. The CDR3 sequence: CASSFEWQFYTF. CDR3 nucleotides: TGTGCCAGCAGTTTTGAATGGCAATTCTACACCTTC.

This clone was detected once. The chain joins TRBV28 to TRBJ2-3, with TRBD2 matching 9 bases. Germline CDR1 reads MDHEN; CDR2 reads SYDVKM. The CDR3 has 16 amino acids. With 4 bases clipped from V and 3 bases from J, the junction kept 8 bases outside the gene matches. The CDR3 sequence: CASSSSGVLWTDTQYF. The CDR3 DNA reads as TGTGCCAGCAGTTCTAGCGGGGTTTTGTGGACAGATACGCAGTATTTT.

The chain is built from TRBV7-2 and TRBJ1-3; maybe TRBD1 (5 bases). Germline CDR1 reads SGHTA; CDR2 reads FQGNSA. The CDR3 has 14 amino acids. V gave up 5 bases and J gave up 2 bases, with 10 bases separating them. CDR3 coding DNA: TGTGCCAGCAGCGCCCAGGGAACTGGAAACACCATATATTTT. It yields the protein CASSAQGTGNTIYF.

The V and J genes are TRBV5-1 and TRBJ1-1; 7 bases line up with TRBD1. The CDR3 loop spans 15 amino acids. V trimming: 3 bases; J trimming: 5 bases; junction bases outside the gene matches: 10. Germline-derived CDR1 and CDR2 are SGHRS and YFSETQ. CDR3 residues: CASSSSAQGGTEAFF. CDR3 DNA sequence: TGCGCCAGCAGCTCTTCGGCTCAGGGGGGAACTGAAGCTTTCTTT. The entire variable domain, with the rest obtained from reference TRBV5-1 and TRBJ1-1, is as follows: KAGVTQTPRYLIKTRGQQVTLSCSPISGHRSVSWYQQTPGQGLQFLFEYFSETQRNKGNFPGRFSGRQFSNSRSEMNVSTLELGDSALYLCASSSSAQGGTEAFFGQGTRLTVV.

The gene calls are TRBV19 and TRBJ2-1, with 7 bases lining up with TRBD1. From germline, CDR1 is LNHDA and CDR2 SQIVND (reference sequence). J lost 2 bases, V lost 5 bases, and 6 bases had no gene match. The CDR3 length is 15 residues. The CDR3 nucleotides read TGTGCCAGTAGTTGGGACAGAGAACCCTACAATGAGCAGTTCTTC. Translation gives CASSWDREPYNEQFF.

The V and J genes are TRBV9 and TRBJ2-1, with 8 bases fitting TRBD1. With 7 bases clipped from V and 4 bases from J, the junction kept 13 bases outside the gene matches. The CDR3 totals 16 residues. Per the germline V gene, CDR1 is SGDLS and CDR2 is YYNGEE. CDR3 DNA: TGTGCCAGCGGGCGAGGAGGGACAGGTCGATACAATGAGCAGTTCTTC. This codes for CASGRGGTGRYNEQFF.

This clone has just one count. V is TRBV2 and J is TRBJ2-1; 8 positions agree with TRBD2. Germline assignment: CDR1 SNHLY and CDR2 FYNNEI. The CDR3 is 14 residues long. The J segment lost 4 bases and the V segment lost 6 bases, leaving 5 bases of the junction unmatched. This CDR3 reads CASSPTSVYNEQFF. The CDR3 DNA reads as TGTGCCAGCAGCCCGACTAGCGTGTACAATGAGCAGTTCTTC.

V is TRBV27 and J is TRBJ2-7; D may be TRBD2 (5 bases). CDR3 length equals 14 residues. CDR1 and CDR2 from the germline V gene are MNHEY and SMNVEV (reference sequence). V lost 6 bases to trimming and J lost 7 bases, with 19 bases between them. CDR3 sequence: CASSDAGSWGEQYF. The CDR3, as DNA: TGTGCCAGCAGCGACGCGGGTAGTTGGGGAGAGCAGTACTTC.

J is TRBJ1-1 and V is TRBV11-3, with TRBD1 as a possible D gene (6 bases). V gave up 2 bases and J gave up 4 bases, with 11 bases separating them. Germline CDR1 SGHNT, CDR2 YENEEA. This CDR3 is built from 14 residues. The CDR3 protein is CASSLTGSGTEAFF. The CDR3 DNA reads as TGTGCCAGCAGCTTAACAGGGAGTGGCACTGAAGCTTTCTTT.

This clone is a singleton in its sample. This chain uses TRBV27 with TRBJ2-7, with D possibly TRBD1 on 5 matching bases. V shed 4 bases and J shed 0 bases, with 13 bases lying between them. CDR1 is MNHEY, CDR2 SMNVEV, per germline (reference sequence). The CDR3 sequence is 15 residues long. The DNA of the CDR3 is TGTGCCAGCAGTTCCCACAGGCCTAGCTCCTACGAGCAGTACTTC. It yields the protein CASSSHRPSSYEQYF.

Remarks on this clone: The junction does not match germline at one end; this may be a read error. In DNA, the CDR3 is TGTGCTAGCAGTTACAGGGACGGCCGAGCTAGCAATCAGCCCCAGCATTTT. Residues: CASSYRDGRASNQPQHF. The V gene is TRBV7-7, the J gene TRBJ1-5, with a tentative D call TRBD1 (6 bases). Germline CDR1 SSHAT, CDR2 FNYEAQ (reference sequence). The CDR3 is made up of 17 amino acids.

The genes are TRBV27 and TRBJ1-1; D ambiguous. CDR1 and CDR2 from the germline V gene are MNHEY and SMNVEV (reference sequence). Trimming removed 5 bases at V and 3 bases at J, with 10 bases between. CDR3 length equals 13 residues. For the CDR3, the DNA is TGTGCCAGCAGTCATAGGGAGGACACTGAAGCTTTCTTT. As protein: CASSHREDTEAFF.

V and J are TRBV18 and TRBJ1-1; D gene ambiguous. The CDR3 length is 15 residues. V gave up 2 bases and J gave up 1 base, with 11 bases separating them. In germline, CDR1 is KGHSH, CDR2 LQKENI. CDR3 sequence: CASSPGQNANTEAFF. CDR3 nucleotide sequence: TGTGCCAGCTCACCAGGGCAGAACGCGAACACTGAAGCTTTCTTT.

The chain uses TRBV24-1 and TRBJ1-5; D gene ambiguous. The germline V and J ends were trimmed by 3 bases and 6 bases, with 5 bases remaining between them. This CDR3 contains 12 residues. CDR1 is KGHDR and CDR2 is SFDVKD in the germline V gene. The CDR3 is CATSDLGQPQHF. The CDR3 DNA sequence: TGTGCCACCAGTGATCTAGGTCAGCCCCAGCATTTT.

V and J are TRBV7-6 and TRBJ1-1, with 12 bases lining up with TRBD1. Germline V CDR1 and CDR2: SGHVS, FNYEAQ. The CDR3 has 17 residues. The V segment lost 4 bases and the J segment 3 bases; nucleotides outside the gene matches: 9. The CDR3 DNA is TGTGCCAGCAGCTGCGTATGGGACAGGGGGCTTGACACTGAAGCTTTCTTT. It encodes CASSCVWDRGLDTEAFF.

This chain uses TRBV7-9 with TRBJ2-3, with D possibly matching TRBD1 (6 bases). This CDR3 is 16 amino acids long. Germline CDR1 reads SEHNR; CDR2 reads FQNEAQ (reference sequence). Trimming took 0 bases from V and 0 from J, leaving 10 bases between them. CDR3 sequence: CASSLAGGSSTDTQYF. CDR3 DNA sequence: TGTGCCAGCAGCTTAGCAGGGGGTTCTAGCACAGATACGCAGTATTTT.